A selection of T cell receptor beta chains follows, all from one sample in a study of T-cell reconstitution after alpha-beta-depleted transplantation in children. TCRdb re-called the PCR reads through MiXCR, storing one row per CDR3 protein. The sample includes some 550,000 distinct CDR3 sequences, approximately 22% of them seen just once. The sequenced sample was PBMCs, mostly from graft donor cells, obtained 360 days after TCRalphabeta/CD19-depleted stem cell transplant. The receptors stem from a boy under two years old who had a stem cell transplant for acute myeloid leukemia, so the T cells may come from the graft donor. The CDR3 runs from the conserved cysteine through the conserved F or W. Each record gives: D gene, CDR3 length, J gene, V gene, clone size, CDR3 DNA, CDR3 protein. A D gene is named only where the DNA matches it firmly. Only part of the rows carry a size: once, few, many, or a class if the clone is expanded.

D: TRBD1; length: 14; J: TRBJ1-5; V: TRBV2; size: NA; DNA: TGTGCCAGCAGGAGGGGGCCGAAGAATCAGCCCCAGCATTTT; CDR3: CASRRGPKNQPQHF
D: NA; length: 18; J: TRBJ2-2; V: TRBV6-2/TRBV6-3; size: NA; DNA: TGTGCCAGCAGTTACTCGACGGTGGGGGGGCTAGGAACCGGGGAGCTGTTTTTT; CDR3: CASSYSTVGGLGTGELFF
D: TRBD1; length: 13; J: TRBJ2-3; V: TRBV20-1; size: NA; DNA: TGCAGTGCCCCGGGACAGCCCACAGATACGCAGTATTTT; CDR3: CSAPGQPTDTQYF
D: NA; length: 14; J: TRBJ2-2; V: TRBV5-1; size: many; DNA: TGCGCCAGCAGCCTGTCATCGAACACCGGGGAGCTGTTTTTT; CDR3: CASSLSSNTGELFF
D: NA; length: 14; J: TRBJ2-3; V: TRBV5-4; size: few; DNA: TGTGCCAGCAGCCCGGACTCGTCCACAGATACGCAGTATTTT; CDR3: CASSPDSSTDTQYF
D: NA; length: 15; J: TRBJ2-5; V: TRBV6-2/TRBV6-3; size: few; DNA: TGTGCCAGCAGTTACTCGATAGGGGGGATGAAGACCCAGTACTTC; CDR3: CASSYSIGGMKTQYF
D: NA; length: 15; J: TRBJ1-2; V: TRBV24-1; size: few; DNA: TGTGCCACCAGTGATTTGGAGGGTCCCAACTATGGCCACACCTTC; CDR3: CATSDLEGPNYGHTF
D: NA; length: 12; J: TRBJ2-2; V: TRBV2; size: many; DNA: TGTGCCAGCAGGAGCAGATCCGGGGAGCTGTTTTTT; CDR3: CASRSRSGELFF
D: NA; length: 14; J: TRBJ1-1; V: TRBV5-1; size: NA; DNA: TGCGCCAGCAGTGAAAGCCTAGTGAACACTGAAGCTTTCTTT; CDR3: CASSESLVNTEAFF
D: NA; length: 15; J: TRBJ2-1; V: TRBV11-1; size: few; DNA: TGTGCCAGCAGCAAAAGGGGGTACGCCTACAATGAGCAGTTCTTC; CDR3: CASSKRGYAYNEQFF